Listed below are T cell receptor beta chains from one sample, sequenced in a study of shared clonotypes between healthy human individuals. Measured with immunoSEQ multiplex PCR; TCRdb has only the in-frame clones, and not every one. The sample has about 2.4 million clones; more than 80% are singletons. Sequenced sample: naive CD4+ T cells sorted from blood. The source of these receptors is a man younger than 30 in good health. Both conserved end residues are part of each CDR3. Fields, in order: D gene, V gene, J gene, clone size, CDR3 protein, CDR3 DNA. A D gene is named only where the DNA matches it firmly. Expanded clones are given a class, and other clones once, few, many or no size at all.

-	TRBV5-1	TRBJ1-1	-	CASSSQGSGGTEAFF	TGCGCCAGCAGTTCCCAGGGCTCCGGGGGCACTGAAGCTTTCTTT
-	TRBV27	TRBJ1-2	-	CASSLLGANYGYTF	TGTGCCAGCAGTTTATTAGGGGCTAACTATGGCTACACCTTC
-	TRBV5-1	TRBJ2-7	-	CASSLDPDPYEQYF	TGCGCCAGCAGCTTGGATCCGGACCCCTACGAGCAGTACTTC
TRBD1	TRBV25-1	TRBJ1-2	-	CASSAPLGGRGQDYGYTF	TGTGCCAGCAGTGCCCCACTAGGTGGCAGGGGGCAAGACTATGGCTACACCTTC
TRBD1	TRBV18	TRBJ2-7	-	CASSPRDRSSYEQYF	TGTGCCAGCTCACCTCGGGACAGGTCATCCTACGAGCAGTACTTC
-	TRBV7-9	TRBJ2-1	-	CASSYKTTEQFF	TGTGCCAGCAGCTACAAGACAACCGAGCAGTTCTTC
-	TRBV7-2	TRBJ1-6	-	CASSPNYNSPLHF	TGTGCCAGCAGCCCCAACTATAATTCACCCCTCCACTTT
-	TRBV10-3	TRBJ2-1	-	CAISTRGYNEQFF	TGTGCCATCAGCACCAGGGGCTACAATGAGCAGTTCTTC
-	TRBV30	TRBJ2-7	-	CAWSVTTNYEQYF	TGTGCCTGGAGTGTAACTACCAACTACGAGCAGTACTTC
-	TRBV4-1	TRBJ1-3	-	CASSPGQPGNTIYF	TGCGCCAGCAGCCCGGGCCAGCCTGGAAACACCATATATTTT
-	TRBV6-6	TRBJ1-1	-	CASSYLLSEAFF	TGTGCCAGCAGCTACCTTCTTTCTGAAGCTTTCTTT
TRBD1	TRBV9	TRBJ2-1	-	CASSVGGQVSSYNEQFF	TGTGCCAGCAGCGTAGGGGGACAGGTGAGCTCCTACAATGAGCAGTTCTTC
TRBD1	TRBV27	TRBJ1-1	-	CASSRGTGQGIPEAFF	TGTGCCAGCAGCCGCGGGACGGGACAGGGGATACCTGAAGCTTTCTTT
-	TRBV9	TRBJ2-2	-	CASSQGVRGAPGELFF	TGTGCCAGCAGCCAGGGGGTCCGGGGGGCCCCCGGGGAGCTGTTTTTT
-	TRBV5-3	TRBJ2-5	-	CARSSSAETQYF	TGTGCCAGAAGCTCTAGCGCAGAGACCCAGTACTTC
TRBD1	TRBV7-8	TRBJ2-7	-	CASSFGWPRGTYEQYF	TGTGCCAGCAGCTTCGGCTGGCCCAGGGGGACCTACGAGCAGTACTTC
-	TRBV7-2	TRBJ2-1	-	CASSPYNEQFF	TGTGCCAGCAGCCCATACAATGAGCAGTTCTTC
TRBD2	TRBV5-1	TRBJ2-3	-	CASSRGDSTDTQYF	TGCGCCAGCAGCCGGGGGGACAGCACAGATACGCAGTATTTT
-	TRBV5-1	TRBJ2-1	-	CASSLGERNEQFF	TGCGCCAGCAGCTTGGGCGAAAGGAATGAGCAGTTCTTC
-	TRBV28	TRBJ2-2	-	CASSLSLGLNTGELFF	TGTGCCAGCAGTTTATCGTTGGGCCTGAACACCGGGGAGCTGTTTTTT
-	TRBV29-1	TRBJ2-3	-	CSVGIGASTDTQYF	TGCAGCGTTGGTATAGGCGCGAGCACAGATACGCAGTATTTT
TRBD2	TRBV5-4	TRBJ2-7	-	CASSLSASGRSEQYF	TGTGCCAGCAGCTTGAGTGCTAGCGGTCGGAGCGAGCAGTACTTC
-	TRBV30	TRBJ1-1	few	CAWSKTVMNTEAFF	TGTGCCTGGAGTAAGACGGTCATGAACACTGAAGCTTTCTTT
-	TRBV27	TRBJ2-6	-	CASSLGSGANVLTF	TGTGCCAGCAGTTTAGGATCTGGGGCCAACGTCCTGACTTTC
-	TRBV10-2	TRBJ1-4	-	CASGTGFEKLFF	TGCGCCAGCGGCACAGGGTTTGAAAAACTGTTTTTT
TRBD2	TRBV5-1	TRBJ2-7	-	CASSSGLAPYEQYF	TGCGCCAGCAGCTCAGGACTAGCGCCGTACGAGCAGTACTTC
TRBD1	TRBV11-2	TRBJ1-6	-	CASSSQGGNSPLHF	TGTGCCAGCAGTTCGCAGGGGGGGAATTCACCCCTCCACTTT
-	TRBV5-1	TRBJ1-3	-	CASSSGGSGNTIYF	TGCGCCAGCAGTAGTGGGGGGTCTGGAAACACCATATATTTT
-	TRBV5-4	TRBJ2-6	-	CASSVAAANVLTF	TGTGCCAGCAGTGTGGCAGCGGCCAACGTCCTGACTTTC
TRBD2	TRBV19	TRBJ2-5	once	CASRRTSGLQETQYF	TGTGCCAGTAGACGGACTAGCGGGTTGCAAGAGACCCAGTACTTC
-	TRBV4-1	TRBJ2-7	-	CASSQFAERYYEQYF	TGCGCCAGCAGCCAATTCGCCGAGCGATACTACGAGCAGTACTTC
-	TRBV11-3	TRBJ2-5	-	CASSLFLGETQYF	TGTGCCAGCAGCTTATTCCTAGGGGAGACCCAGTACTTC
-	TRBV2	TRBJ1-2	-	CASSVEVFYGYTF	TGTGCCAGCAGTGTTGAGGTGTTTTATGGCTACACCTTC
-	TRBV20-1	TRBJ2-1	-	CSARELRWQFF	TGCAGTGCTAGGGAATTACGGTGGCAGTTCTTC
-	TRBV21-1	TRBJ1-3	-	CASTSRTGTGNTIYF	TGTGCCAGCACATCGCGGACAGGGACTGGAAACACCATATATTTT
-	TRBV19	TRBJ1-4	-	CASRNRVAEKLFF	TGTGCCAGTAGAAACAGGGTTGCTGAAAAACTGTTTTTT
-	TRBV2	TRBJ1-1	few	CASSAGTENTEAFF	TGTGCCAGCAGTGCCGGGACGGAGAACACTGAAGCTTTCTTT